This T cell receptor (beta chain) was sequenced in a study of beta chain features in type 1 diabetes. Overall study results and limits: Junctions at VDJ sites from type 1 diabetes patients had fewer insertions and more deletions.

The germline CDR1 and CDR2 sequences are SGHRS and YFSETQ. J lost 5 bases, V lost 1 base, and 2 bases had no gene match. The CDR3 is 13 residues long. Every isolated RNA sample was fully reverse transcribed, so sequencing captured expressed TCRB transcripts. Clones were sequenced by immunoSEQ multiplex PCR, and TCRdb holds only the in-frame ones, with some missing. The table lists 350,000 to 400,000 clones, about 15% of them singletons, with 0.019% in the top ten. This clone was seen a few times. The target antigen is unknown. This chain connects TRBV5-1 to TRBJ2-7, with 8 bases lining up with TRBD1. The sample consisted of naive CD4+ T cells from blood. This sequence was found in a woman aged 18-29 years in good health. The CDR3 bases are TGCGCCAGCAGCTTGCAGGGGGCGGACGAGCAGTACTTC. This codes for CASSLQGADEQYF.